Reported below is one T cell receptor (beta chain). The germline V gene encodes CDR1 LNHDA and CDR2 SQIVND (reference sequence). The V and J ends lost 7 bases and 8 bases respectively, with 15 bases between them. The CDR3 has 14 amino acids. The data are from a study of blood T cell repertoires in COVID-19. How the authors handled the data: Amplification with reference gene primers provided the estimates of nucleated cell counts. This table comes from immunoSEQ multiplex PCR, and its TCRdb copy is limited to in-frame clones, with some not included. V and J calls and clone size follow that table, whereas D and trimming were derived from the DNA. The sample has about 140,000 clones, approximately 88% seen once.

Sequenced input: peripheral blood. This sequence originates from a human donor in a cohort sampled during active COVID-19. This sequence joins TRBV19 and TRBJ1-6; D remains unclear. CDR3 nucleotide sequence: TGTGCCAGTACCAAAGAGGGCAGATATTCACCCCTCCACTTT. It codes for CASTKEGRYSPLHF.